Sequencing of this T cell receptor (beta chain) was carried out in a study of shared clonotypes between healthy human individuals. Findings and limits, study-wide: Among donors, sharing of clonotypes was expected to be affected by sequencing depth. Researchers sampled only blood; tissue repertoires likely differ. Of the naive CD4 clonotypes, around 5.2% were shared across several donors.

On this clone: Its antigen is as yet unknown.

A CD45RA-negative memory subset and a CD45RA+ naive subset were separated from the CD4+ cells. V shed 8 bases and J 5 bases; nucleotides not matched to a gene: 7. The CDR3 has 13 residues. Germline CDR1 reads MDHEN; CDR2 reads SYDVKM. Here immunoSEQ multiplex PCR was the method, and the copy in TCRdb shows in-frame clones only, minus some. Seen here are 200,000 to 250,000 clones, about 65% observed once, and the top ten hold over 8.5%. V and J are TRBV28 and TRBJ2-7, with TRBD1 identical over 9 bases. This receptor was taken from a young man in good health. Sequencing was performed on memory CD4+ T cells sorted from blood. The subset was: CD45RA-negative fraction. CDR3 bases: TGTGCCAGCGGGGACAGGGTAATTCACGAGCAGTACTTC. Amino acids: CASGDRVIHEQYF.